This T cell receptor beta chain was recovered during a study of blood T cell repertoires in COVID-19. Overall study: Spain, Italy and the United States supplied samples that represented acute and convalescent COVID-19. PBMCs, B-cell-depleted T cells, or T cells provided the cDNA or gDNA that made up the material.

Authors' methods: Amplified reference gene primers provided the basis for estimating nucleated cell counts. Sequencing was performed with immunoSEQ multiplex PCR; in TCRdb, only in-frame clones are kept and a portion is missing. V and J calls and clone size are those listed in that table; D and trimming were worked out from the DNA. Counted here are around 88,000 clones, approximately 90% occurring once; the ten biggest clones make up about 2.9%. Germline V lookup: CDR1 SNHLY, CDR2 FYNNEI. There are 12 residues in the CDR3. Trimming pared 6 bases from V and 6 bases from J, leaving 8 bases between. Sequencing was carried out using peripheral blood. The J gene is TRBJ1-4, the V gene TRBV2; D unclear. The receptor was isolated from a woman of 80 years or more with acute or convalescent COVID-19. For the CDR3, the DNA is TGTGCCAGCAGAAAAGGAGATGAAAAACTGTTTTTT. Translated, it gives CASRKGDEKLFF.